These 8 T cell receptor beta chains came from one sample sequenced in a study of early T cells in non-severe SARS-CoV-2 infection. Using its own MiXCR run on the 5' RACE reads, TCRdb lists one record per CDR3 protein. The data hold 75,000 to 100,000 distinct CDR3 sequences, with about 15% observed a single time. Material for sequencing was whole blood. The receptor source for this set is an adult who was a healthcare worker with PCR-confirmed SARS-CoV-2 infection or an uninfected control (not recorded which).

The chain joins TRBV28 to TRBJ2-2, with TRBD1 matching 7 bases. CDR3 length equals 13 residues. The germline V gene encodes CDR1 MDHEN and CDR2 SYDVKM. The J segment lost 7 bases and the V segment lost 7 bases, leaving 6 bases of the junction unmatched. CDR3 nucleotide sequence: TGTGCCAGCAAACAGGGGTTAATCGGGGAGCTGTTTTTT. Translation: CASKQGLIGELFF.

This clonotype was observed a few times. The chain combines TRBV24-1 with TRBJ1-2; D is uncertain. CDR1 is KGHDR and CDR2 is SFDVKD in the germline V gene. The CDR3 contains 11 residues. Trimming removed 3 bases from V and 5 bases from J, with 3 bases in between. The CDR3 reads CATSDQYGYTF. The CDR3 nucleotides read TGTGCCACCAGTGATCAGTATGGCTACACCTTC.

The chain recombines TRBV20-1 with TRBJ2-5; 7 bases fit TRBD2. From germline, CDR1 is DFQATT and CDR2 SNEGSKA (reference sequence). The CDR3 contains 11 residues. Germline trimming cut 6 bases from V and 14 bases from J; bases unmatched to any gene: 12. CDR3 sequence reads: CSAPLAADTYF. As DNA, the CDR3 is TGCAGTGCCCCCCTAGCGGCAGATACCTACTTC.

V usage is TRBV12-3 or TRBV12-4 and J usage is TRBJ1-5; perhaps TRBD1 as D (6 bases). V lost 5 bases, J lost 0 bases, and 11 bases lay in between. The CDR3 is 15 amino acids. This chain's CDR3 is CASSKQGPSNQPQHF. Here the CDR3 DNA reads TGTGCCAGCAGTAAACAGGGACCTAGCAATCAGCCCCAGCATTTT.

This clonotype has more than one count but fewer than ten. J is TRBJ2-1 and V is TRBV7-2; weak D call: TRBD1 (5 bases). Per the germline V gene, CDR1 is SGHTA and CDR2 is FQGNSA. CDR3 size: 15 residues. V lost 0 bases to trimming and J lost 8 bases, with 14 bases between them. CDR3 DNA sequence: TGTGCCAGCAGCTTAGCCCCAGGGTCAGGGCATGAGCAGTTCTTC. This sequence encodes CASSLAPGSGHEQFF.

The sample holds many counts of this clonotype. The chain has TRBV7-8 and TRBJ2-5, with 8 bases that match TRBD1. Germline loops: CDR1 SGHVS, CDR2 FQNEAQ. The trim removed 0 bases at V and 2 bases at J, leaving 8 bases unmatched. The CDR3 contains 17 residues. This CDR3 is CASSLAHRGTGQETQYF. CDR3 nucleotide sequence: TGTGCCAGCAGCTTAGCGCATCGAGGGACAGGACAAGAGACCCAGTACTTC.

Comment on this clonotype: One end of the junction fails to match germline, which may point to a read error. The rearrangement links TRBV4-3 to TRBJ1-5, with D hard to call. From germline, CDR1 is LGHNA and CDR2 YSLEER. This CDR3 region has 13 residues. CDR3 amino acids: CTSSQDRGFAQHF. The DNA of the CDR3 is TGCACCAGCAGCCAAGATAGAGGGTTTGCCCAGCATTTT.

This clonotype was found a few times. The gene calls are TRBV5-6 and TRBJ2-3; 12 bases map to TRBD2. The V and J ends lost 4 bases and 0 bases, in that order; junction bases with no gene match: 6. The CDR3 consists of 17 residues. Germline V gives CDR1 SGHDT, CDR2 YYEEEE. Written as DNA, the CDR3 is TGTGCCAGCAGCCGGACTAGCGGGGTAAAAAGCACAGATACGCAGTATTTT. Protein product: CASSRTSGVKSTDTQYF.